Shown below are 26 T cell receptor beta chains from a single sample sequenced in a study of shared clonotypes between healthy human individuals. Terminally differentiated effector memory CD45RA+ cells were excluded by CCR7 positive selection of CD45RO-negative cells. TCRdb's copy holds only in-frame clones and misses some; the assay was immunoSEQ multiplex PCR. Here the sample spans about 610,000 clones, approximately 96% being singletons. Material: naive CD8+ T cells sorted from blood. All receptors derive from a woman aged 25 to 45 in good health.

This chain joins TRBV7-2 and TRBJ1-2; D remains ambiguous. The ends were cut back, 5 bases at V and 6 bases at J, with 16 bases in the middle. There are 14 residues in the CDR3. Per germline, CDR1 SGHTA and CDR2 FQGNSA. The CDR3, as DNA: TGTGCCAGCAGCCCTATTCGGTCCCCCGATGGCTACACCTTC. It yields the protein CASSPIRSPDGYTF.

V and J are TRBV7-3 and TRBJ2-1; 11 nucleotides line up with TRBD2. The CDR3 is 19 residues long. V was pared by 2 bases and J by 1 base, with 10 bases of the junction left unmatched. CDR1 and CDR2 from the germline V gene are SGHTA and FQGTGA. CDR3 sequence (DNA): TGTGCCAGCAGCTTAGGGGGTTGGTCTAGCGGGAGGTCCTACAATGAGCAGTTCTTC. Translation: CASSLGGWSSGRSYNEQFF.

This chain joins TRBV27 and TRBJ1-5; D uncertain. Trimming left V 4 bases short and J 2 bases short, with 12 bases between. This CDR3 contains 15 residues. Germline V lookup: CDR1 MNHEY, CDR2 SMNVEV (reference sequence). The CDR3 here is CASSSGPPGNQPQHF. DNA for the CDR3: TGTGCCAGCAGTTCAGGACCGCCCGGCAATCAGCCCCAGCATTTT.

The chain combines TRBV25-1 with TRBJ1-2; 10 positions match TRBD1. The CDR3 totals 14 residues. Germline V CDR1 and CDR2: MGHDK, SYGVNS. J was trimmed by 6 bases and V by 1 base; bases with no gene match: 2. Here the CDR3 DNA reads TGTGCCAGCAGTGAATGGGACAGGGGTCATGGCTACACCTTC. This gives the protein CASSEWDRGHGYTF.

Note on this clone: Different DNA sequences within this sample yield the same CDR3. The CDR3 region has the DNA TGTGCCAGCAGCTTGGGGAACTATGGCTACACCTTC. It specifies CASSLGNYGYTF. V gene TRBV5-6 combines with J gene TRBJ1-2; D is uncertain. Looked up from germline, CDR1 is SGHDT and CDR2 is YYEEEE. The CDR3 is 12 amino acids. The germline V and J ends were trimmed by 0 bases and 2 bases, with 2 bases remaining between them.

J is TRBJ1-1 and V is TRBV10-2, with TRBD1 matching over 9 bases. Trimming cost V 3 bases and J 3 bases; bases outside gene matches: 5. Germline V lookup: CDR1 WSHSY, CDR2 SAAADI. CDR3 length equals 15 residues. The CDR3: CASSDPTGGDTEAFF. The DNA of the CDR3 is TGCGCCAGCAGTGATCCGACAGGGGGGGACACTGAAGCTTTCTTT.

This clone was recorded only once. J is TRBJ1-2 and V is TRBV11-1, with a weak D call TRBD1 (5 bases). The CDR3 totals 15 residues. Germline assignment: CDR1 SGHAT and CDR2 FQDESV (reference sequence). The germline V and J ends were trimmed by 5 bases and 5 bases, with 18 bases remaining between them. CDR3 sequence (DNA): TGTGCCAGCAGCGACTCAGGGTTTTCGGGTTATGGCTACACCTTC. Protein product: CASSDSGFSGYGYTF. Full variable domain (missing parts from reference TRBV11-1 and TRBJ1-2): EAEVAQSPRYKITEKSQAVAFWCDPISGHATLYWYRQILGQGPELLVQFQDESVVDDSQLPKDRFSAERLKGVDSTLKIQPAELGDSAMYLCASSDSGFSGYGYTFGSGTRLTVV.

The rearrangement uses TRBV6-5 and TRBJ2-1, with D maybe TRBD1 (6 bases). The CDR3 is 13 amino acids. Germline CDR1 is MNHEY and CDR2 is SVGAGI. The V end was cut by 6 bases, the J end by 8 bases, with 14 bases between. The CDR3 DNA reads TGTGCCAGCAGCCCCCTCAGGGGCGATGAGCAGTTCTTC. It specifies CASSPLRGDEQFF.

The rearrangement joins TRBV19 to TRBJ2-1; D gene unclear. This CDR3 spans 13 amino acids. V dropped 5 bases and J dropped 6 bases, with 11 bases sitting between them. Germline loops: CDR1 LNHDA, CDR2 SQIVND (reference sequence). CDR3 bases: TGTGCCAGTAGTGACTCCGTCGGCAATGAGCAGTTCTTC. Translating gives CASSDSVGNEQFF.

V is TRBV5-4 and J is TRBJ1-5; no firm D call. The germline gives CDR1 SGHNT, CDR2 YYREEE (reference sequence). V gave up 4 bases and J gave up 2 bases, with 10 bases separating them. The CDR3 is made up of 14 amino acids. The CDR3: CASSPGPGNQPQHF. CDR3 DNA: TGTGCCAGCAGCCCAGGTCCGGGCAATCAGCCCCAGCATTTT.

The chain carries TRBV7-9 and TRBJ2-1; 7 bases are a match to TRBD2. V gave up 0 bases and J gave up 3 bases; unmatched junction bases: 8. Germline lookup yields CDR1 SEHNR and CDR2 FQNEAQ (reference sequence). CDR3 length equals 17 residues. For the CDR3, the DNA is TGTGCCAGCAGCTTAGCGCCGCGGGAGAGGGACTACAATGAGCAGTTCTTC. This sequence encodes CASSLAPRERDYNEQFF.

The J gene is TRBJ2-5, the V gene TRBV28, with 8 bases lining up with TRBD2. The length of the CDR3 is 15 residues. The V and J ends lost 3 bases and 4 bases, in that order; junction bases with no gene match: 7. Germline-derived CDR1 and CDR2 are MDHEN and SYDVKM. CDR3 in amino acids: CASSLYGREGETQYF. In DNA form, the CDR3 reads TGTGCCAGCAGTTTGTACGGGAGGGAGGGAGAGACCCAGTACTTC.

The V and J genes are TRBV15 and TRBJ2-7; 12 nucleotides match TRBD2. With V trimmed by 1 base and J by 1 base, 5 bases remained unmatched. The CDR3 contains 17 residues. Germline V gene data show CDR1 as LNHNV and CDR2 as YYDKDF (reference sequence). DNA for the CDR3: TGTGCCACCAGCAGAGTCTGGGGACTAGCGGGTTCCTACGAGCAGTACTTC. Its translation is CATSRVWGLAGSYEQYF.

V gene TRBV5-1 combines with J gene TRBJ2-5, with D possibly TRBD1 on 6 matching bases. The germline V gene encodes CDR1 SGHRS and CDR2 YFSETQ. The CDR3 is 13 amino acids. Deletions cut 4 bases from V and 4 bases from J, with 11 bases between. CDR3 region: CASSLGAPETQYF. CDR3 in DNA: TGCGCCAGCAGCCTGGGGGCCCCAGAGACCCAGTACTTC.

The genes are TRBV9 and TRBJ2-1; D might be TRBD2 (5 bases). The CDR3 totals 17 residues. CDR1 is SGDLS, CDR2 YYNGEE, per germline. The V and J ends lost 4 bases and 4 bases respectively, with 21 bases between them. This chain's CDR3 is CASSLRLRGAGYNEQFF. CDR3 nucleotides: TGTGCCAGCAGCCTCCGGCTTCGGGGAGCCGGGTACAATGAGCAGTTCTTC. Using reference TRBV9 and TRBJ2-1 for the parts outside the CDR3, the full variable domain is DSGVTQTPKHLITATGQRVTLRCSPRSGDLSVYWYQQSLDQGLQFLIQYYNGEERAKGNILERFSAQQFPDLHSELNLSSLELGDSALYFCASSLRLRGAGYNEQFFGPGTRLTVL.

This chain connects TRBV28 to TRBJ1-4, with a possible D match to TRBD1 (5 bases). The germline V and J ends were trimmed by 3 bases and 5 bases, with 16 bases remaining between them. The CDR3 length is 16 residues. Germline CDR1 and CDR2: MDHEN and SYDVKM. In DNA form, the CDR3 reads TGTGCCAGCAGTTTTAGGTGGGACCGATTAAATGAAAAACTGTTTTTT. Encoded protein: CASSFRWDRLNEKLFF.

This chain connects TRBV9 to TRBJ2-1; 9 bases are shared with TRBD2. The CDR3 is 16 amino acids. Trimming took 0 bases from V and 2 from J; bases not matched to a gene: 3. Germline CDR1 SGDLS, CDR2 YYNGEE. CDR3: CASSVGGRAPYNEQFF. The CDR3 bases are TGTGCCAGCAGCGTAGGCGGGAGGGCGCCCTACAATGAGCAGTTCTTC.

The chain combines TRBV14 with TRBJ2-5; TRBD2 aligns across 7 bases. J gave up 4 bases and V 1 base, and 9 bases lay outside the gene matches. Germline V CDR1 and CDR2: SGHDN, FVKESK. The CDR3 has 16 residues. CDR3 region: CASSQVGAGEGETQYF. CDR3 bases: TGTGCCAGCAGCCAAGTAGGTGCGGGAGAGGGAGAGACCCAGTACTTC.

V and J are TRBV6-5 and TRBJ2-3; D is tentatively TRBD1 or TRBD2 (5 bases each). Trimming left V 2 bases short and J 2 bases short, with 11 bases between. The germline CDR1 and CDR2 sequences are MNHEY and SVGAGI. CDR3 length: 15 amino acids. The CDR3 bases are TGTGCCAGCAGTTACGGGGACCGGGACACAGATACGCAGTATTTT. Translation gives CASSYGDRDTDTQYF.

This chain links TRBV7-9 with TRBJ1-3; D might be TRBD1 (5 bases). V lost 5 bases and J lost 8, with 28 bases in between. Per the germline V gene, CDR1 is SEHNR and CDR2 is FQNEAQ (reference sequence). The CDR3 contains 18 residues. CDR3 protein: CASSPTYQLGYGGDTIYF. The CDR3, as DNA: TGTGCCAGCAGCCCGACATATCAGCTGGGGTACGGGGGGGACACCATATATTTT.

The J gene is TRBJ1-4, the V gene TRBV28, with 7 positions matching TRBD1. V trimming: 5 bases; J trimming: 1 base; junction bases outside the gene matches: 4. The CDR3 extends over 15 amino acids. Germline loops: CDR1 MDHEN, CDR2 SYDVKM. CDR3 protein: CASSPRGRTNEKLFF. The CDR3 nucleotides are TGTGCCAGCAGTCCTAGGGGGCGAACTAATGAAAAACTGTTTTTT.

The chain has TRBV28 and TRBJ2-2; tentative D call: TRBD1 (6 bases). V gave up 4 bases and J gave up 0 bases, with 9 bases separating them. The germline V gene encodes CDR1 MDHEN and CDR2 SYDVKM. The CDR3 consists of 15 residues. The CDR3 DNA sequence: TGTGCCAGCAGTTCCGGGACACCGAACACCGGGGAGCTGTTTTTT. This translates into CASSSGTPNTGELFF. The complete variable domain, with remaining parts taken from reference TRBV28 and TRBJ2-2, reads DVKVTQSSRYLVKRTGEKVFLECVQDMDHENMFWYRQDPGLGLRLIYFSYDVKMKEKGDIPEGYSVSREKKERFSLILESASTNQTSMYLCASSSGTPNTGELFFGEGSRLTVL.

CDR3 in DNA: TGCAGCGTTGGGGGGGGCGGAGAGACCCAGTACTTC. It yields the protein CSVGGGGETQYF. This chain links TRBV29-1 with TRBJ2-5, with D possibly being TRBD2 (7 bases). The V gene's germline CDR1 is SQVTM and CDR2 ANQGSEA. V shed 4 bases and J shed 4 bases, with 10 bases lying between them. The CDR3 sequence is 12 residues long.

In nucleotides, the CDR3 is TGCAGTGTTCCTACGGCCACTGAAGCTTTCTTT. Residues: CSVPTATEAFF. The genes are TRBV20-1 and TRBJ1-1; D call uncertain. Germline V gene data show CDR1 as DFQATT and CDR2 as SNEGSKA (reference sequence). Trimming left V 7 bases short and J 4 bases short, with 10 bases between. This CDR3 comprises 11 residues.

The chain uses TRBV27 and TRBJ2-7, with 7 positions matching TRBD2. V lost 6 bases, J lost 2 bases, and 7 bases stayed unmatched. CDR3 length equals 14 residues. In germline, CDR1 is MNHEY, CDR2 SMNVEV (reference sequence). This chain's CDR3 is CASSSSGTTYEQYF. For the CDR3, the DNA is TGTGCCAGCAGCTCCTCCGGGACTACCTACGAGCAGTACTTC.

This sequence joins TRBV11-2 and TRBJ1-2, with TRBD1 identical over 8 bases. This CDR3 region has 12 residues. J lost 7 bases, V lost 5 bases, and 3 bases had no gene match. The germline gives CDR1 SGHAT, CDR2 FQNNGV. The CDR3 protein is CASSPGGFGYTF. Written as DNA, the CDR3 is TGTGCCAGCAGCCCAGGGGGCTTTGGCTACACCTTC.